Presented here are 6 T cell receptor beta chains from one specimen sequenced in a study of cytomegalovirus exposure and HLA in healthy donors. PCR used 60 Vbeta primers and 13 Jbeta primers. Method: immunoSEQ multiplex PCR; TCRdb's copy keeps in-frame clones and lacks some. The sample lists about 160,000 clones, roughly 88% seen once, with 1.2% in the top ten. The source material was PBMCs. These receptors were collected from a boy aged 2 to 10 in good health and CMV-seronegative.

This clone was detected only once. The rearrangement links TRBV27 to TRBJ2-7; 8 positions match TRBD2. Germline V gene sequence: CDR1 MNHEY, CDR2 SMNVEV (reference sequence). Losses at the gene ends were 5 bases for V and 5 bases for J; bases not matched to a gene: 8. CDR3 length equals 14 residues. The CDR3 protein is CASSIFGLAHEQYF. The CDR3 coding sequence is TGTGCCAGCAGTATCTTTGGACTAGCACACGAGCAGTACTTC.

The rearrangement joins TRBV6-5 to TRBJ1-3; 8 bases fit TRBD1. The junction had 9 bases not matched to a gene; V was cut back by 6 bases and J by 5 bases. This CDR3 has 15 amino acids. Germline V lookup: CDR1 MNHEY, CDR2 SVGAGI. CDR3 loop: CASRSDREGRNTIYF. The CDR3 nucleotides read TGTGCCAGCAGGTCGGACAGGGAAGGCCGAAACACCATATATTTT.

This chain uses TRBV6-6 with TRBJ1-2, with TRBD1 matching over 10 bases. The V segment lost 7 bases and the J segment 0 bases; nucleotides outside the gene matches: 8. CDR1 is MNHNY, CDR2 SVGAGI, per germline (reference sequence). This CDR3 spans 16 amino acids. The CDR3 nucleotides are TGTGCCAGCATTCCGGGACAGGGGCATACTAACTATGGCTACACCTTC. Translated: CASIPGQGHTNYGYTF.

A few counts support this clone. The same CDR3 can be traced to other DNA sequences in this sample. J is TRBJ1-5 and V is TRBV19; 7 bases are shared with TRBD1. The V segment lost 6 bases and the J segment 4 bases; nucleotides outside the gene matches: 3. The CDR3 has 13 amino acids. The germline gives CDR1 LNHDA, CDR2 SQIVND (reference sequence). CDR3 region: CASSPQGNQPQHF. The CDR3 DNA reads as TGTGCCAGTAGCCCACAGGGGAATCAGCCCCAGCATTTT.

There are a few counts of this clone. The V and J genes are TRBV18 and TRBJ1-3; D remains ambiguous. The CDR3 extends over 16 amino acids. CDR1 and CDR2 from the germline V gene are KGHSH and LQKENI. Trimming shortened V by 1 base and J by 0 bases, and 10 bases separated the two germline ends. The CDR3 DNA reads TGTGCCAGCTCACCACGTCAGGCCCTCTCTGGAAACACCATATATTTT. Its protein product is CASSPRQALSGNTIYF. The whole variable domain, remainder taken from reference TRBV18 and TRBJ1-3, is NAGVMQNPRHLVRRRGQEARLRCSPMKGHSHVYWYRQLPEEGLKFMVYLQKENIIDESGMPKERFSAEFPKEGPSILRIQQVVRGDSAAYFCASSPRQALSGNTIYFGEGSWLTVV.

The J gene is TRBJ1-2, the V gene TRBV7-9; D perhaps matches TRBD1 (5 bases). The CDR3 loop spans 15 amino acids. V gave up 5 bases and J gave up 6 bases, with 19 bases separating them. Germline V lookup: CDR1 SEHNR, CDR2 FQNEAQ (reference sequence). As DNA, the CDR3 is TGTGCCAGCAGCCTCGGGGGAGGGGTGCTTGATGGCTACACCTTC. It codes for CASSLGGGVLDGYTF.